Below, one T cell receptor beta chain is given with its context. This entry belongs to a study of blood T cell repertoires in COVID-19. Study context: Samples came from the United States, Italy and Spain, spanning acute and convalescent COVID-19. Sources were T cells, B-cell-depleted T cells, or PBMCs; the material itself was cDNA or gDNA.

This CDR3 is 13 amino acids long. Trimming shortened V by 3 bases and J by 5 bases, and 10 bases separated the two germline ends. Germline V gene sequence: CDR1 KGHSH, CDR2 LQKENI. Original analysis: Reference gene primer amplification yielded estimated nucleated cell counts. Measured with immunoSEQ multiplex PCR; TCRdb has only the in-frame clones, and not every one. The DNA was the basis for D and trimming; V, J and clone size are from that table. The sample lists some 110,000 clones, 87% occurring once. The chain uses TRBV18 and TRBJ2-5, with unresolved D. Input material: peripheral blood. The sequence came from a human donor in a cohort sampled during active COVID-19. CDR3 sequence: CASSPTEAETQYF. In DNA form, the CDR3 reads TGTGCCAGCTCACCGACTGAGGCGGAGACCCAGTACTTC.